A single sample gave rise to the 17 T cell receptor beta chains below, sequenced in a study of T cell clonality in common variable immunodeficiency. Method: immunoSEQ multiplex PCR; TCRdb's copy keeps in-frame clones and lacks some. The sample includes tens of thousands of clones, none of them occurring once. The specimen sequenced was peripheral blood mononuclear cells. Receptor source: a person between 18 and 75 years old in good health.

The table lists this clone with many counts. The CDR3 end is not reached by the read, which stops 3 residues before it; the germline J gene fills it in. V is TRBV6-2 or TRBV6-3 and J is TRBJ2-1, with 7 bases that match TRBD2. Looked up from germline, CDR1 is MNHEY and CDR2 is SVGEGT. With 6 bases clipped from V and 4 bases from J, the junction kept 9 bases outside the gene matches. This CDR3 has 15 residues. Partial CDR3 DNA: TGTGCCAGCAGCCCCTCTAGCGGAGTATACAATGAG. It encodes CASSPSSGVYNE. The full CDR3 protein reads CASSPSSGVYNEQFF.

This clone was recorded at least ten times. CDR3 amino acids: CASTIRSSGTGNEQFF. Partial CDR3 DNA: TGTGCCAGTACCATTCGAAGTAGCGGGACCGGCAATGAG. The V call is TRBV19, the J call TRBJ2-1; 8 nucleotides match TRBD2. The read falls 3 residues short of the CDR3 end, and the missing part is taken from the germline J gene. V lost 7 bases and J lost 6; bases outside the gene matches: 14. The germline CDR1 and CDR2 sequences are LNHDA and SQIVND (reference sequence). The CDR3 is 16 residues long.

This clone was observed a handful of times. The observed sequence ends 3 residues before the CDR3 terminus, with the missing tail filled in from the germline J gene. The V gene is TRBV20-1, the J gene TRBJ2-1; the match to TRBD2 covers 12 bases. In germline, CDR1 is DFQATT, CDR2 SNEGSKA (reference sequence). The CDR3 extends over 14 amino acids. Trimming cost V 6 bases and J 6 bases; bases outside gene matches: 6. This chain's CDR3 is CSATRLAGVNEQFF. Incomplete CDR3 DNA: TGCAGTGCGACCCGACTAGCGGGAGTCAATGAG.

This clone occurred many times. CDR3 amino acids: CASRGQGEPEQYF. Partial CDR3 DNA: TGTGCCAGCAGGGGACAGGGGGAACCCGAG. The rearrangement joins TRBV28 to TRBJ2-7, with 11 bases identical to TRBD1. The CDR3 end lies 3 residues beyond the end of the read and is filled in from the germline J gene. With 6 bases clipped from V and 6 bases from J, the junction kept 4 bases outside the gene matches. Germline CDR1 MDHEN, CDR2 SYDVKM. This CDR3 comprises 13 residues.

This clone was detected many times. Sequencing ends 3 residues short of the CDR3 end; the germline J gene provides the rest. The chain employs TRBV5-1 and TRBJ2-3; 7 bases fit TRBD1. CDR3 length equals 16 residues. Unmatched junction bases numbered 9, after V lost 2 bases and J lost 3 bases. Germline CDR1 is SGHRS and CDR2 is YFSETQ. The covered CDR3 bases are TGCGCCAGCAGCTTAACGACAGGGAGTACGACAGATACG. This encodes CASSLTTGSTTDT. The CDR3 reads in full as CASSLTTGSTTDTQYF.

This clone was recorded at least ten times. The read stops 3 residues short of the end of the CDR3; the missing end is completed from the germline J gene. This chain connects TRBV20-1 to TRBJ2-1; D is ambiguous. The V and J ends lost 3 bases and 2 bases respectively, with 11 bases between them. Germline V CDR1 and CDR2: DFQATT, SNEGSKA (reference sequence). The CDR3 is 14 amino acids. The sequenced part of the CDR3 DNA is TGCAGTGCTAGTAGCCTAGTGGCCTACAATGAG. Its protein is CSASSLVAYNE. The entire CDR3 is CSASSLVAYNEQFF.

The table lists this clone with a few counts. With the read ending 3 residues before the CDR3 end, the germline J gene is used to fill in that end. J is TRBJ1-6 and V is TRBV18, with 8 nucleotides matching TRBD1. V lost 5 bases, J lost 5 bases, and 2 bases stayed unmatched. This CDR3 has 14 amino acids. Germline lookup yields CDR1 KGHSH and CDR2 LQKENI. CDR3 loop: CASSGQGHNSPLHF. CDR3 DNA, as far as it was read: TGTGCCAGCTCAGGACAGGGCCATAATTCACCC.

Ten or more counts support this clone. From the germline J gene comes the end of the CDR3, since the read stops 3 residues before it. The gene calls are TRBV20-1 and TRBJ2-1, with 11 bases matching TRBD2. The CDR3 has 15 residues. In germline, CDR1 is DFQATT, CDR2 SNEGSKA (reference sequence). The V and J ends lost 4 bases and 6 bases, in that order; junction bases with no gene match: 8. The sequenced part of the CDR3 DNA is TGCAGTGCTACCTCCGGGACTAGCGGAACCAATGAG. Encoded protein: CSATSGTSGTNE. The complete CDR3 protein is CSATSGTSGTNEQFF.

This clone was picked up many times. The read ends 3 residues before the CDR3 terminus; that terminus is restored from the germline J gene. The chain has TRBV20-1 and TRBJ2-5; possible D gene TRBD2, 6 bases. V gave up 4 bases and J gave up 5 bases, with 17 bases separating them. Germline V gene lookup returns CDR1 DFQATT and CDR2 SNEGSKA (reference sequence). This CDR3 comprises 14 residues. The CDR3 bases that were read are TGCAGTGCTAAACTGGACTACTCGTACGAGACC. Translation gives CSAKLDYSYET. The entire CDR3 sequence reads CSAKLDYSYETQYF.

This clone has at least ten counts. The read halts 3 residues ahead of the CDR3 end, with the missing end drawn from the germline J gene. V is TRBV11-2 and J is TRBJ1-2; TRBD1 matches at 7 bases. Germline V gene sequence: CDR1 SGHAT, CDR2 FQNNGV. This CDR3 comprises 15 residues. Trimming removed 5 bases from V and 3 bases from J; junction bases left unmatched: 9. CDR3 sequence: CASSISTGWDYGYTF. The sequenced CDR3 bases are TGTGCCAGCAGCATATCGACAGGGTGGGACTATGGC.

This clone was picked up many times. Read sequence stops 3 residues before the CDR3 end, and the germline J gene provides the missing end. The chain is built from TRBV28 and TRBJ2-1, with 9 bases that match TRBD1. There are 14 residues in the CDR3. Losses at the gene ends were 6 bases for V and 9 bases for J; bases not matched to a gene: 9. The germline V gene has CDR1 MDHEN and CDR2 SYDVKM. CDR3 DNA (partial): TGTGCCAGCAGCCGACCGGGACAGGGAGGTGAG. As protein: CASSRPGQGGE. The full CDR3 protein is CASSRPGQGGEQFF.

This clone was seen repeatedly, ten times or more. Coverage ceases 3 residues before the CDR3 finishes, and the germline J gene fills in the end. The rearrangement links TRBV7-9 to TRBJ2-7; 8 positions match TRBD1. The junction had 6 bases not matched to a gene; V was cut back by 0 bases and J by 5 bases. The CDR3 length is 15 residues. Germline loops: CDR1 SEHNR, CDR2 FQNEAQ (reference sequence). The CDR3: CASSLALDRVHEQYF. The CDR3 DNA, read in part, is TGTGCCAGCAGCTTAGCCTTGGACAGGGTCCACGAG.

The sample holds many counts of this clone. The read ends 3 residues early relative to the CDR3; the germline J gene fills the gap. This rearrangement joins TRBV20-1 to TRBJ2-7; 9 nucleotides align to TRBD2. The CDR3 length is 14 residues. The V segment lost 5 bases and the J segment 0 bases; nucleotides outside the gene matches: 5. The V gene's germline CDR1 is DFQATT and CDR2 SNEGSKA (reference sequence). The DNA read from the CDR3 is TGCAGTGCTTATAGCGGGAGCCCCTCCTACGAG. Translated, it gives CSAYSGSPSYE. The CDR3 in its entirety is CSAYSGSPSYEQYF.

This clone occurred many times. Sequencing ends 3 residues short of the CDR3 end; the germline J gene provides the rest. The J gene is TRBJ1-1, the V gene TRBV18; possible D gene TRBD1, 6 bases. The CDR3 is made up of 17 amino acids. CDR1 KGHSH and CDR2 LQKENI come from the germline V gene. Trimming left V 3 bases short and J 1 base short, with 18 bases between. The DNA read from the CDR3 is TGTGCCAGCTCACCCAGAGAAGCGTCGACAGGGAACACTGAA. Protein product: CASSPREASTGNTE. The whole CDR3 region reads CASSPREASTGNTEAFF. Together with reference TRBV18 and TRBJ1-1, the CDR3 gives the full variable domain: NAGVMQNPRHLVRRRGQEARLRCSPMKGHSHVYWYRQLPEEGLKFMVYLQKENIIDESGMPKERFSAEFPKEGPSILRIQQVVRGDSAAYFCASSPREASTGNTEAFFGQGTRLTVV.

In this sample, this clone turned up many times. The read halts 3 residues ahead of the CDR3 end, with the missing end drawn from the germline J gene. This chain connects TRBV10-2 to TRBJ1-1, with D unclear. This CDR3 is built from 13 residues. Per germline, CDR1 WSHSY and CDR2 SAAADI. V lost 0 bases to trimming and J lost 6 bases, with 8 bases between them. CDR3 amino acids: CASSESSGAEAFF. CDR3 bases read: TGCGCCAGCAGTGAGTCATCCGGGGCTGAA.

This clone was observed at least ten times. The CDR3 end is not reached by the read, which stops 3 residues before it; the germline J gene fills it in. V is TRBV7-6 and J is TRBJ2-5, with a tentative D call TRBD2 (7 bases). V shed 1 base and J shed 7 bases, with 16 bases lying between them. The CDR3 sequence is 15 residues long. Looked up from germline, CDR1 is SGHVS and CDR2 is FNYEAQ. The CDR3 sequence: CASSLEGGGVRTQYF. CDR3 DNA, as far as it was read: TGTGCCAGCAGCTTAGAAGGGGGGGGAGTGAGGACC. Full variable domain (missing parts from reference TRBV7-6 and TRBJ2-5): GAGVSQSPRYKVTKRGQDVALRCDPISGHVSLYWYRQALGQGPEFLTYFNYEAQQDKSGLPNDRFSAERPEGSISTLTIQRTEQRDSAMYRCASSLEGGGVRTQYFGPGTRLLVL.

At least ten counts were recorded for this clone. The CDR3 extends 3 residues past the end of the read, so its final part is completed from the germline J gene. The rearrangement uses TRBV30 and TRBJ2-5; D perhaps matches TRBD1 (8 bases). Germline lookup yields CDR1 GTSNPN and CDR2 SVGIG (reference sequence). Between the trimmed V and J ends, which lost 6 bases and 5 bases, there was a span of 19 bases. This CDR3 has 14 residues. The CDR3 spells CACNLGQGGETQYF. The sequenced part of the CDR3 DNA is TGTGCCTGCAACCTAGGACAGGGAGGGGAGACC.